This T cell receptor beta chain was recovered during a study of graft-versus-host responses after intestinal transplantation. Whole-study context: In this cohort, recipients had multivisceral, liver-intestinal, or isolated intestinal transplants. Anti-thymocyte globulin induction preceded about 3 years of tacrolimus and steroid maintenance in all recipients.

Study results and limitations: GvH clonotypes were identified within recipient marrow, with a subset emerging first in ileum or blood. Patients with graft-donor T cell macrochimerism had high graft-versus-host to host-versus-graft clonal ratios in allografts.

Germline V CDR1 and CDR2: LNHDA, SQIVND (reference sequence). CDR3 size: 13 residues. Trimming pared 6 bases from V and 0 bases from J, leaving 6 bases between. The data were produced by immunoSEQ multiplex PCR, yet TCRdb's version contains in-frame clones alone and is incomplete. The data show about 120,000 clones, with about 95% seen just once and around 3.3% held by the top ten. Concerning this clone: Its antigen is not known.

Source: unstimulated CD8+ T cells sorted from spleen or lymph node cells, taken before intestinal transplant. The sequence came from a human donor who received an intestinal transplant. The chain has TRBV19 and TRBJ1-5, with D hard to call. DNA of the CDR3: TGTGCCAGTAGGATTAATAGCAATCAGCCCCAGCATTTT. Its translation: CASRINSNQPQHF.